Below are 6 T cell receptor beta chains sequenced from a single sample in a study of CD8+ T cells in alopecia areata (dated by TCRdb to about 2018). Library creation used the immunoSEQ multiplex PCR assay. To provide template for TCR sequencing, every sample had RNA extracted and reverse transcribed into cDNA. As stored in TCRdb, this immuneACCESS dataset retains in-frame rearrangements with V and J assigned. A fraction of the clones does not appear; measured against another copy, unresolved V genes explain less than half of the discrepancy, and the remainder lacks a known reason. The sample yields about 120,000 clones; roughly two fifths were counted once. About 3.1% of the sample goes to the ten largest clones. Sequenced material: CD4+ T cells sorted from blood. The origin of the receptors is a human donor with alopecia areata.

This clone was observed a single time. The rearrangement joins TRBV25-1 to TRBJ1-6, with D perhaps matching TRBD1 (5 bases). The ends were cut back, 3 bases at V and 0 bases at J, with 12 bases in the middle. CDR3 length equals 17 residues. Germline lookup yields CDR1 MGHDK and CDR2 SYGVNS. The chain's CDR3 is CASSDGAVSSYNSPLHF. CDR3 in DNA: TGTGCCAGCAGTGATGGGGCGGTGAGCTCCTATAATTCACCCCTCCACTTT.

A remark on this clone: Other DNA variants within this sample encode the same CDR3. This chain uses TRBV7-3 with TRBJ2-1, with 7 nucleotides matching TRBD1. The CDR3 covers 12 residues. Germline V CDR1 and CDR2: SGHTA, FQGTGA. V trimming: 4 bases; J trimming: 7 bases; junction bases outside the gene matches: 1. CDR3 amino acids: CASSSQGNEQFF. The CDR3 bases are TGTGCCAGCAGCTCACAGGGGAATGAGCAGTTCTTC.

The genes are TRBV30 and TRBJ1-3; 10 bases map to TRBD1. Germline V CDR1 and CDR2: GTSNPN, SVGIG (reference sequence). The CDR3 is made up of 14 amino acids. DNA of the CDR3: TGTGCTACGGGACAGGGGTTCTCTGGAAACACCATATATTTT. It translates to CATGQGFSGNTIYF.

This clone was seen more than once but under ten times. The chain links TRBV7-9 to TRBJ2-3; 9 nucleotides line up with TRBD1. There are 15 residues in the CDR3. In germline, CDR1 is SEHNR, CDR2 FQNEAQ (reference sequence). The trim removed 5 bases at V and 2 bases at J, leaving 5 bases unmatched. As DNA, the CDR3 is TGTGCCAGCAGCCCAGGACAGGGGCCCACAGATACGCAGTATTTT. As protein: CASSPGQGPTDTQYF. The full variable domain, completed using reference TRBV7-9 and TRBJ2-3, is DTGVSQNPRHKITKRGQNVTFRCDPISEHNRLYWYRQTLGQGPEFLTYFQNEAQLEKSRLLSDRFSAERPKGSFSTLEIQRTEQGDSAMYLCASSPGQGPTDTQYFGPGTRLTVL.

This chain links TRBV30 with TRBJ2-4; 7 bases map to TRBD2. CDR1 and CDR2 (germline): GTSNPN, SVGIG (reference sequence). Germline trimming cut 2 bases from V and 6 bases from J; bases unmatched to any gene: 10. There are 15 residues in the CDR3. As DNA, the CDR3 is TGTGCCTGGAGTCTAGCGGCCGCGTTCGGAAACATTCAGTACTTC. Its translation: CAWSLAAAFGNIQYF.

The chain couples TRBV7-9 to TRBJ2-2; either TRBD1 or TRBD2 may supply D (5 bases each). Germline V gene lookup returns CDR1 SEHNR and CDR2 FQNEAQ (reference sequence). CDR3 size: 13 residues. Trimming cost V 10 bases and J 0 bases, with 9 bases left between them. CDR3 nucleotides: TGTGCCACGGGGCGCACGAACACCGGGGAGCTGTTTTTT. Its translation is CATGRTNTGELFF.